A selection of T cell receptor beta chains follows, all from one sample in a study of shared clonotypes between healthy human individuals. Profiling relied on immunoSEQ multiplex PCR, and the TCRdb table lists in-frame clones only, not all of them. This table has 2 million to 2.5 million clones, nearly 97% appearing once. The material sequenced was naive CD4+ T cells sorted from blood. The receptors come from a man between 18 and 35 years old in good health. Both conserved end residues are part of each CDR3. Each record gives: J gene, V gene, D gene, clone size, CDR3 DNA, CDR3 protein. The D gene is left open where the match is weak. Rows give clone size only sometimes, using once, few, many, or a class for an expanded clone.

>TRBJ1-4|TRBV28|TRBD1|NA
TGTGCCAGCAATACCTGGGACAGGGGGAAACTGTTTTTT
CASNTWDRGKLFF
>TRBJ2-2|TRBV12-5|NA|NA
TGTGCTAGTGGTTTGACCCCCGGGGAGCTGTTTTTT
CASGLTPGELFF
>TRBJ1-5|TRBV21-1|NA|NA
TGTGCCAGCAGCAAAGTTTCGACAGGGGTTCAGCCCCAGCATTTT
CASSKVSTGVQPQHF
>TRBJ1-1|TRBV6-5|TRBD1|NA
TGTGCCAGCAGTAAAGGACAGGTAATGAGCACTGAAGCTTTCTTT
CASSKGQVMSTEAFF
>TRBJ2-3|TRBV6-5|TRBD1|NA
TGTGCCAGCAGACAGGGGACAGATACGCAGTATTTT
CASRQGTDTQYF
>TRBJ2-7|TRBV4-3|TRBD1|NA
TGCGCCAGCAGCCAAGACCCCGGTGGTAACAGGGGGCACTACGAGCAGTACTTC
CASSQDPGGNRGHYEQYF
>TRBJ2-1|TRBV29-1|TRBD2|NA
TGCAGCGGCTCCGGGACTAGCGGGAGTCGCCAGTTCTTC
CSGSGTSGSRQFF
>TRBJ2-5|TRBV25-1|TRBD2|NA
TGTGCCAGCAGTGAGTACAAGACTAGCGGGGCTCAAGAGACCCAGTACTTC
CASSEYKTSGAQETQYF
>TRBJ2-7|TRBV14|TRBD2|NA
TGTGCCAGCAGCCGTAGCGGGGGTGCCTACGAGCAGTACTTC
CASSRSGGAYEQYF
>TRBJ1-2|TRBV6-5|TRBD1|NA
TGTGCCAGCAGTTACTCGACAGGGACGTATGGCTACACCTTC
CASSYSTGTYGYTF
>TRBJ2-3|TRBV7-9|TRBD2|NA
TGTGCCAGCAGCTTTTTAGCGGGAGGACGTGCTAGCACAGATACGCAGTATTTT
CASSFLAGGRASTDTQYF
>TRBJ2-2|TRBV9|NA|NA
TGTGCCAGTAAACAGGAATGGGGATCCGGGGAGCTGTTTTTT
CASKQEWGSGELFF
>TRBJ2-5|TRBV5-1|TRBD1|NA
TGCGCCAGCAGTTCCGGGACAGTACTAGAGACCCAGTACTTC
CASSSGTVLETQYF
>TRBJ1-5|TRBV30|TRBD1|NA
TGTGCCTGTACCCCCGGACAGGGGGTCTCGCCCCAGCATTTT
CACTPGQGVSPQHF
>TRBJ2-7|TRBV7-2|NA|NA
TGTGCCAGCAGCTTAGAGACGGGACTGACCTACGAGCAGTACTTC
CASSLETGLTYEQYF
>TRBJ1-6|TRBV6-6|NA|NA
TGTGCCAGCAGTTTACAGGGAAGTAATTCACCCCTCCACTTT
CASSLQGSNSPLHF
>TRBJ1-1|TRBV25-1|NA|NA
TGTGCCAGCACCCCAAGAGGGAACACTGAAGCTTTCTTT
CASTPRGNTEAFF
>TRBJ1-6|TRBV7-2|NA|NA
TGTGCCAGCAGCTTCTCCGAAACGGTCGCCCTCCACTTT
CASSFSETVALHF
>TRBJ1-6|TRBV5-6|TRBD1|NA
TGTGCCAGCAGCTTGGTGCAGGGGGCATCTTCACCCCTCCACTTT
CASSLVQGASSPLHF
>TRBJ1-2|TRBV28|NA|NA
TGTGCCAGCACAAAGAAAAGCTATGGCTACACCTTC
CASTKKSYGYTF
>TRBJ2-7|TRBV11-2|NA|NA
TGTGCCAGCAGCTTGGTCGGGCGGGACTCCTACGAGCAGTACTTC
CASSLVGRDSYEQYF
>TRBJ2-2|TRBV6-1|NA|NA
TGTGCCAGCAAGGACGCGACTGCGAACACCGGGGAGCTGTTTTTT
CASKDATANTGELFF
>TRBJ1-2|TRBV15|TRBD1|NA
TGTGCCACCAGCAGAGATAAAGGGGGCGGTGGCTACACCTTC
CATSRDKGGGGYTF
>TRBJ1-2|TRBV6-6|TRBD1|NA
TGTGCCGCCCAACCCCCCAGGGGGGACTATGGCTACACCTTC
CAAQPPRGDYGYTF
>TRBJ1-3|TRBV5-1|NA|NA
TGCGCCAGCAGAGGAGAGGGGTCGGGAAACACCATATATTTT
CASRGEGSGNTIYF
>TRBJ2-7|TRBV4-1|NA|NA
TGCGCCAGCAGCCAAGAGGGCGCCAGGGTCGAGCAGTACTTC
CASSQEGARVEQYF
>TRBJ2-1|TRBV5-6|TRBD2|NA
TGTGCCAGCAGCTCGGGACTAGCGGGTTTCAATGAGCAGTTCTTC
CASSSGLAGFNEQFF
>TRBJ1-1|TRBV9|TRBD1|once
TGTGCCAGCAGCCTGGGACAGGGGAGGGACACTGAAGCTTTCTTT
CASSLGQGRDTEAFF
>TRBJ1-2|TRBV30|NA|NA
TGTGCCTGGAAGGTAGTTAACTATGGCTACACCTTC
CAWKVVNYGYTF
>TRBJ1-6|TRBV13|TRBD1|NA
TGTGCCAGCAGCTTACGGGGGGGACAGTTCTCGAGCTCCTATAATTCACCCCTCCACTTT
CASSLRGGQFSSSYNSPLHF
>TRBJ2-3|TRBV29-1|NA|NA
TGCAGCGTTGTACGAGGCCTAATTAGCACAGATACGCAGTATTTT
CSVVRGLISTDTQYF
>TRBJ2-5|TRBV7-9|TRBD2|NA
TGTGCCAGCAGCTTGGGACTAGCGGGATCTATTGTCGAGACCCAGTACTTC
CASSLGLAGSIVETQYF
>TRBJ1-4|TRBV28|NA|once
TGTGCCGGCAGTGACAGACCCACGCGTGAAAAACTGTTTTTT
CAGSDRPTREKLFF
>TRBJ1-4|TRBV4-1|TRBD1|NA
TGCGCCAGCAGCCAGCAGGGACAGGGGGCTGAAAAACTGTTTTTT
CASSQQGQGAEKLFF
>TRBJ2-3|TRBV9|NA|NA
TGTGCCAGCAGCAAAGACAGGCTCACAGATACGCAGTATTTT
CASSKDRLTDTQYF
>TRBJ2-5|TRBV14|NA|NA
TGTGCCAGCAGCCAATCGGAGACCCAGTACTTC
CASSQSETQYF
>TRBJ2-7|TRBV30|NA|NA
TGTGCCTGGAGTGTGTTCGAGGGCCCTGAGCAGTACTTC
CAWSVFEGPEQYF